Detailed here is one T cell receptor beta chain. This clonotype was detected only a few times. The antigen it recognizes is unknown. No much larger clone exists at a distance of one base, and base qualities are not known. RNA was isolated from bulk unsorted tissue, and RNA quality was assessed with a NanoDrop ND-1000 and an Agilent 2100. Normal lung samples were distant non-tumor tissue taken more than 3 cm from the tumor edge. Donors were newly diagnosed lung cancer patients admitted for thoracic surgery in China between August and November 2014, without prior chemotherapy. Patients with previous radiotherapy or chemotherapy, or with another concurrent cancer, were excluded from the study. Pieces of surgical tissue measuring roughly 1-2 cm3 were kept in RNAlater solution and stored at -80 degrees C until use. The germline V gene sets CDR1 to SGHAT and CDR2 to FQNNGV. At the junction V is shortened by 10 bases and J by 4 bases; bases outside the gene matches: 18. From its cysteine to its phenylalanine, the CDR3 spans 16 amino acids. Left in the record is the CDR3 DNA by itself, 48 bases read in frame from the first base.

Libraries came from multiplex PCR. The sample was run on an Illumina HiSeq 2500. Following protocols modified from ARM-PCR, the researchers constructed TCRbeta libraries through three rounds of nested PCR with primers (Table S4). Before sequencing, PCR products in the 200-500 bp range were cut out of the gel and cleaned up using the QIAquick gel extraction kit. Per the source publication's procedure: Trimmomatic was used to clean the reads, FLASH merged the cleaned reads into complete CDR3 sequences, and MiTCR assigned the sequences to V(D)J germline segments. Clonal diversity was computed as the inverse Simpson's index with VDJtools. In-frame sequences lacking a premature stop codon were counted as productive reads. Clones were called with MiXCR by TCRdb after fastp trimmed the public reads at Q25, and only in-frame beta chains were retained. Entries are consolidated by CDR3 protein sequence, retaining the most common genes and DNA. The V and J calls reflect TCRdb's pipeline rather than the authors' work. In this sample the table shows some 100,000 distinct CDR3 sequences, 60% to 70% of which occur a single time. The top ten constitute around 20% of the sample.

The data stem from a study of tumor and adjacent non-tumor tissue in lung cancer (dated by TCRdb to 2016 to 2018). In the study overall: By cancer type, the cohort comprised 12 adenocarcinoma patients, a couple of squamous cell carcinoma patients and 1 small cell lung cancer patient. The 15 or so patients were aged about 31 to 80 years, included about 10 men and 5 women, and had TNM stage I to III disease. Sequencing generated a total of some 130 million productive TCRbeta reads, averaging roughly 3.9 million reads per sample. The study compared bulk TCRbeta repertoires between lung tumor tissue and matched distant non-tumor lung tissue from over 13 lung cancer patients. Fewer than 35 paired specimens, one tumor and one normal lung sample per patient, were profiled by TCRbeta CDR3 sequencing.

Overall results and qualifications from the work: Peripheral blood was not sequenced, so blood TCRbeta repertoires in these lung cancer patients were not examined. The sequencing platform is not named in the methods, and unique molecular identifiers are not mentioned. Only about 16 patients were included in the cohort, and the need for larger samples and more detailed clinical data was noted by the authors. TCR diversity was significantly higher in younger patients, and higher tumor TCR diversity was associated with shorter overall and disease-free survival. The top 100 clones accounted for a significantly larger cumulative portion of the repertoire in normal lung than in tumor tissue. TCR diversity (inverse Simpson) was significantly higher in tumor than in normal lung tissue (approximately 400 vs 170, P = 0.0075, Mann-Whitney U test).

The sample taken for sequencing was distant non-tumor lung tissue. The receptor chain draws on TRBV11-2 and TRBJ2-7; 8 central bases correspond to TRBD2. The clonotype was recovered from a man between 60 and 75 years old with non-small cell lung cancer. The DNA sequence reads TGTGCCAATAGCCCCCCGAAAGCGGGGGCGACGTACGAGCAGTACTTC. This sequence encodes CANSPPKAGATYEQYF.